Sequencing of this T cell receptor (beta chain) was carried out in a study of blood T cells in healthy people across ages. Staff drew roughly 10 milliliters of peripheral blood from each donor. They isolated at least 7 million PBMCs from each sample. The germline V and J ends were trimmed by 1 base and 3 bases, with 9 bases remaining between them. The length of the CDR3 is 15 residues. The germline V gene encodes CDR1 PRHDT and CDR2 FYEKMQ (reference sequence). For the second PCR, which ran for about 6 to 12 cycles, a sample-barcoded 5' primer and a J-beta primer mix were used. Every single cDNA molecule received a tag from a template-switch adaptor with 12 random nucleotides. TCRdb re-derived calls from the 5' RACE reads in MiXCR, one entry per CDR3 protein. Among 2 million or so distinct CDR3 sequences listed, roughly 52% were seen once.

The chain carries TRBV13 and TRBJ2-2; D is unresolved. Sequenced material: blood. The sequence came from a woman aged 40 to 50 in good health. The CDR3 region is CASSLARTYTGELFF. The DNA for the CDR3 is TGTGCCAGCAGCTTAGCCAGGACCTACACCGGGGAGCTGTTTTTT.